This record covers a single T cell receptor (beta chain). The antigen remains unidentified. CDR3 regions were amplified by Arm-PCR using iRepertoire HTBI primers to build TCR beta libraries. TCRdb re-analysed the multiplex PCR reads in MiXCR, keeping a single row per CDR3 protein. The table records around 340,000 distinct CDR3 sequences, around a fifth of them present only once. These data belong to a study of regulatory T cells in long-lasting Graves disease. The sample's time point: persistent/refractory GD, antithyroid drugs over 5 years with positive TRAb. Making the TCR library involved RNA that had been extracted from PBMCs. Study-wide points: Segments TRBV28, TRBJ1-2 and TRBJ2-5 showed preferential usage in persistent disease. Fewer public clonotypes were shared by new patients (966) than by persistent patients (2,741). Small sample size may have lowered accuracy.

Germline lookup yields CDR1 KGHSH and CDR2 LQKENI. The CDR3 contains 15 residues. Deletions cut 6 bases from V and 1 base from J, with 16 bases between. The chain is built from TRBV18 and TRBJ2-7; unclear D gene. The sequence was collected from a female donor with Graves disease. The source was peripheral blood mononuclear cells (PBMCs), collected when the disease was refractory, from a patient treated with antithyroid drugs. The CDR3 region has the DNA TGTGCCAGCTCCCGAGGACGGCGAGAATCCTACGAGCAGTACTTC. This encodes CASSRGRRESYEQYF.